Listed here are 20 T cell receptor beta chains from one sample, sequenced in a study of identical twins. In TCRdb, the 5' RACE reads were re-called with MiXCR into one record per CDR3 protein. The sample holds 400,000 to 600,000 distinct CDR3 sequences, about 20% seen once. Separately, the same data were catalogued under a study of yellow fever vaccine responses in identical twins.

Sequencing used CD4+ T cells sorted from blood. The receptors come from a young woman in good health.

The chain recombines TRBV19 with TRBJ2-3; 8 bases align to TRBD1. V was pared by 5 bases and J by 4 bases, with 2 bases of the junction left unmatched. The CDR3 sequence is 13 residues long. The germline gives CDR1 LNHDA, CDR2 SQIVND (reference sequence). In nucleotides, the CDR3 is TGTGCCAGTAGTGCCAGGGGGCCAGATACGCAGTATTTT. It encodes CASSARGPDTQYF.

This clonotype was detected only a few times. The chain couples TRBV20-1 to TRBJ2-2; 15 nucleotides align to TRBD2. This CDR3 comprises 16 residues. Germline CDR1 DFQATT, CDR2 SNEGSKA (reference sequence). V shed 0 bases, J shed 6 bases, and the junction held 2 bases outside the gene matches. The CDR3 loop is CSARDWTSGGAGELFF. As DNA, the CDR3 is TGCAGTGCTAGAGATTGGACTAGCGGGGGGGCCGGGGAGCTGTTTTTT.

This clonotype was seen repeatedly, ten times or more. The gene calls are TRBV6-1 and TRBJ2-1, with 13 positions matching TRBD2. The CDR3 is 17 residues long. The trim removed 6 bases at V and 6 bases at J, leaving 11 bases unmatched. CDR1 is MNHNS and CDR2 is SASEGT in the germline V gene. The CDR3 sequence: CASRPTGLAGMGNEQFF. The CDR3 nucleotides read TGTGCCAGCAGACCCACGGGACTAGCGGGAATGGGCAATGAGCAGTTCTTC.

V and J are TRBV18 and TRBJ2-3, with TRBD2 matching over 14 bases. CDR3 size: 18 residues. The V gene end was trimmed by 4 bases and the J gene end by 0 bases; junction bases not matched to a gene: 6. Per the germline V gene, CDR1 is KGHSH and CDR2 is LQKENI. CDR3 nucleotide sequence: TGTGCCAGCTCACTGAGACTAGCGGGGGGGAGAAGCACAGATACGCAGTATTTT. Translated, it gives CASSLRLAGGRSTDTQYF.

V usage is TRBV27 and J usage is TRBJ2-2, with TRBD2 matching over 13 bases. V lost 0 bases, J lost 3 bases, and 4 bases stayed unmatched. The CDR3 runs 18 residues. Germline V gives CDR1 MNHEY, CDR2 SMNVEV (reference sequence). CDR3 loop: CASSLSLAGGPYTGELFF. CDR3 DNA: TGTGCCAGCAGTTTATCACTAGCGGGAGGGCCGTACACCGGGGAGCTGTTTTTT.

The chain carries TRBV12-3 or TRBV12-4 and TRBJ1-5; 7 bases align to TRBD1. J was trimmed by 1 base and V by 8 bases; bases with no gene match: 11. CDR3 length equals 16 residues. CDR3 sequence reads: CASGEGGPYSNQPQHF. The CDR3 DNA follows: TGTGCCAGCGGCGAAGGGGGCCCTTACAGCAATCAGCCCCAGCATTTT.

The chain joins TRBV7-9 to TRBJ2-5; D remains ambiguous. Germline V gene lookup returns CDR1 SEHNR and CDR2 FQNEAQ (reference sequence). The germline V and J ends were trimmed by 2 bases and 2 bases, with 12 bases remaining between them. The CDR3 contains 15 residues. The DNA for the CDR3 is TGTGCCAGCAGCTTACTCGGAGTTGTACAAGAGACCCAGTACTTC. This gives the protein CASSLLGVVQETQYF.

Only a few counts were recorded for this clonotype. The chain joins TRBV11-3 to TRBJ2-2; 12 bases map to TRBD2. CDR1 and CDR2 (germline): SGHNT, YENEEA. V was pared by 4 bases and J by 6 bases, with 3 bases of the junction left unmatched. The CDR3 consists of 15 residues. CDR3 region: CASSSGTSGSGELFF. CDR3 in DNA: TGTGCCAGCAGCTCCGGGACTAGCGGGTCCGGGGAGCTGTTTTTT. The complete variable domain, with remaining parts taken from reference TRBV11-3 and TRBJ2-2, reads EAGVVQSPRYKIIEKKQPVAFWCNPISGHNTLYWYLQNLGQGPELLIRYENEEAVDDSQLPKDRFSAERLKGVDSTLKIQPAELGDSAVYLCASSSGTSGSGELFFGEGSRLTVL.

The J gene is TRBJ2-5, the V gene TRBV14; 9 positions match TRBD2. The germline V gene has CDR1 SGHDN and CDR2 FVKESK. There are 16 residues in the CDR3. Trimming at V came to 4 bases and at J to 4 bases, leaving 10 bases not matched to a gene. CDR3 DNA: TGTGCCAGCAGCCGTGTGGGGAGCGGGAGGAGAGAGACCCAGTACTTC. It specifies CASSRVGSGRRETQYF.

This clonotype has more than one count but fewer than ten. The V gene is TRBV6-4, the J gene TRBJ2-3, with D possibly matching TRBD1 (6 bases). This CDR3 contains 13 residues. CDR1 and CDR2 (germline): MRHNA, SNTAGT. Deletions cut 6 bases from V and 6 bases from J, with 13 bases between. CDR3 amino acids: CASSKHRADTQYF. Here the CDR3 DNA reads TGTGCCAGCAGCAAACACAGGGCCGATACGCAGTATTTT.

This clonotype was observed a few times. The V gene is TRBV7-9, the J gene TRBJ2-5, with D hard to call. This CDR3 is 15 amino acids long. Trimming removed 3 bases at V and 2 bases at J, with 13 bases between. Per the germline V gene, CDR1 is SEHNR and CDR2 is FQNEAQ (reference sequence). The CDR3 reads CASSLALGIQETQYF. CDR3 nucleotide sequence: TGTGCCAGCAGCTTGGCACTTGGGATTCAAGAGACCCAGTACTTC.

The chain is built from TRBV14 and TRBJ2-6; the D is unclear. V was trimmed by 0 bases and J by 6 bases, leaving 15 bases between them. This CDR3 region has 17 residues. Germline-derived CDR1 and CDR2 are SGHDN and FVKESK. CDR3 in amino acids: CASSQDERYSSANVLTF. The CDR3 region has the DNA TGTGCCAGCAGCCAAGATGAAAGGTACAGCTCGGCCAACGTCCTGACTTTC.

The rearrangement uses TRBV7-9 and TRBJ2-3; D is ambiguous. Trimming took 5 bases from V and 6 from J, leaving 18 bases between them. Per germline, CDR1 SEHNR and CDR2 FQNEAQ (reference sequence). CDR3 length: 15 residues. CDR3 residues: CASSLDRSPADTQYF. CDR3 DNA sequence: TGTGCCAGCAGCCTAGACCGGAGCCCCGCGGATACGCAGTATTTT.

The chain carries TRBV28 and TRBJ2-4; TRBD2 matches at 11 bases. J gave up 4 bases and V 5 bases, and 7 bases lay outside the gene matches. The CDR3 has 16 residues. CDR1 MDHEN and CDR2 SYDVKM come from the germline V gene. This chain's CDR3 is CASSHQTSGIKNIQYF. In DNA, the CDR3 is TGTGCCAGCAGTCACCAGACTAGCGGGATTAAAAACATTCAGTACTTC.

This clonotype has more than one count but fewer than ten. The CDR3 bases are TGTGCCACCGAAAGCCAGACCTACGAGCAGTACGTC. Residues: CATESQTYEQYV. The V call is TRBV6-2 or TRBV6-3, the J call TRBJ2-7, with D unclear. The CDR3 consists of 12 residues. Germline lookup yields CDR1 MNHEY and CDR2 SVGEGT. V was shortened by 10 bases and J by 2 bases, with 12 bases between the two germline ends.

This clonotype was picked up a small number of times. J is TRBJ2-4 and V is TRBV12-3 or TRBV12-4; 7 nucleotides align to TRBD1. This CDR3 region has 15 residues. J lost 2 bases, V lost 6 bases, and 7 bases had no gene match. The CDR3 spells CASSPTGTSKNIQYF. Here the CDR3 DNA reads TGTGCCAGCAGCCCGACAGGGACGTCCAAAAACATTCAGTACTTC.

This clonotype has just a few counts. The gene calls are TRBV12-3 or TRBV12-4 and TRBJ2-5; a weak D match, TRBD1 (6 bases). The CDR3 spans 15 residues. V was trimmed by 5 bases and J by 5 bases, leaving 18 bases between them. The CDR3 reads CASSKGTFEGETQYF. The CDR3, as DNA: TGTGCCAGCAGTAAAGGGACATTCGAAGGGGAGACCCAGTACTTC.

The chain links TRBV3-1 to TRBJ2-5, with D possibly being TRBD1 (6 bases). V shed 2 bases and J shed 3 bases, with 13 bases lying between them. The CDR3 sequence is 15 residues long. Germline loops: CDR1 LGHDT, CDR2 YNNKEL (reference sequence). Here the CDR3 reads CASSQFGQPKETQYF. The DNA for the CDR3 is TGTGCCAGCAGCCAATTCGGACAGCCCAAAGAGACCCAGTACTTC.

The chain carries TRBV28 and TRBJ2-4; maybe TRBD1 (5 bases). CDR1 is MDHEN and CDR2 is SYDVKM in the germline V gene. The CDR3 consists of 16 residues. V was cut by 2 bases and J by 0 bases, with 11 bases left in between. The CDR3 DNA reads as TGTGCCAGCAGTTTAATAGGGGCCGGAGCCAAAAACATTCAGTACTTC. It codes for CASSLIGAGAKNIQYF. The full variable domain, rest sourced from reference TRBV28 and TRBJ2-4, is DVKVTQSSRYLVKRTGEKVFLECVQDMDHENMFWYRQDPGLGLRLIYFSYDVKMKEKGDIPEGYSVSREKKERFSLILESASTNQTSMYLCASSLIGAGAKNIQYFGAGTRLSVL.

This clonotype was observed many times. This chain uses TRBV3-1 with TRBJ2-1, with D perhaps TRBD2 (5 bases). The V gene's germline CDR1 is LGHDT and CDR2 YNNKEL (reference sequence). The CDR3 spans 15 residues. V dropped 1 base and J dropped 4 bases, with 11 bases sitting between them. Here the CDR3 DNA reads TGTGCCAGCAGCCAAGGAGCGGCACTGTACAATGAGCAGTTCTTC. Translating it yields CASSQGAALYNEQFF.